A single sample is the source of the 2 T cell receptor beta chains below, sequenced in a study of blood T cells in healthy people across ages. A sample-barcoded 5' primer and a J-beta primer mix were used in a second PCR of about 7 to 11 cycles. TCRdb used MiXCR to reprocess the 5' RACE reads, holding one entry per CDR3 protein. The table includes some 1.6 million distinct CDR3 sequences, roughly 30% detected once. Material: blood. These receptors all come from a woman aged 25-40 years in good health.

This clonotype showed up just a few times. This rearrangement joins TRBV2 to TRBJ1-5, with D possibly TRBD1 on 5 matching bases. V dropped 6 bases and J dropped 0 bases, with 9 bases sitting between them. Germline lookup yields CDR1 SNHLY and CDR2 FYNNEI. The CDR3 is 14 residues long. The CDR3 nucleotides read TGTGCCAGCAGGGACACCGATAGCAATCAGCCCCAGCATTTT. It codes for CASRDTDSNQPQHF.

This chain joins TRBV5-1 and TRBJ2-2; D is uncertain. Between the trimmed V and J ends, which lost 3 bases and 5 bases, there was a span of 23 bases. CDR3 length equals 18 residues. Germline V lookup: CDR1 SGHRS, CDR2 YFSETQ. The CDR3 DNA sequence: TGCGCCAGCAGCTGCCTCTTCGGCCCGGGTGGATGTACCGGGGAGCTGTTTTTT. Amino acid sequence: CASSCLFGPGGCTGELFF.